The 10 T cell receptor beta chains in this list originate from one sample, sequenced in a study of early T cells in non-severe SARS-CoV-2 infection. Using its own MiXCR run on the 5' RACE reads, TCRdb lists one record per CDR3 protein. Of tens of thousands of distinct CDR3 sequences listed, over 9% were seen once; the top ten hold approximately 6.1%. The sequencing input was whole blood. These TCRs come from an adult who was a healthcare worker with PCR-confirmed SARS-CoV-2 infection or an uninfected control (not recorded which).

In its sample, this clonotype was seen a few times. The chain joins TRBV7-2 to TRBJ1-4; 8 bases are a match to TRBD1. The CDR3 extends over 16 amino acids. The germline V gene encodes CDR1 SGHTA and CDR2 FQGNSA. The V and J ends lost 5 bases and 7 bases, in that order; junction bases with no gene match: 12. CDR3 amino acids: CASSTSAGGRSEKLFF. CDR3 coding DNA: TGTGCCAGCAGCACTTCCGCAGGGGGCCGGAGTGAAAAACTGTTTTTT. Supplemented by reference TRBV7-2 and TRBJ1-4, the full variable domain reads GAGVSQSPSNKVTEKGKDVELRCDPISGHTALYWYRQSLGQGLEFLIYFQGNSAPDKSGLPSDRFSAERTGGSVSTLTIQRTQQEDSAVYLCASSTSAGGRSEKLFFGSGTQLSVL.

This clonotype has more than one count but fewer than ten. The V call is TRBV12-3 or TRBV12-4, the J call TRBJ1-2; D remains ambiguous. Trimming cost V 6 bases and J 3 bases, with 11 bases left between them. This CDR3 comprises 13 residues. CDR3 amino acids: CASSLGADYGYTF. The CDR3 DNA reads TGTGCCAGCAGCCTGGGTGCTGACTATGGCTACACCTTC.

This clonotype was detected only a few times. This sequence joins TRBV7-8 and TRBJ2-5, with a weak D call TRBD2 (6 bases). The CDR3 extends over 17 amino acids. V was clipped by 2 bases and J by 4 bases, with 20 bases between them. Germline V CDR1 and CDR2: SGHVS, FQNEAQ. Here the CDR3 DNA reads TGTGCCAGCAGCTTAAACGGGCCGGGAGTGAGGGGAGAGACCCAGTACTTC. Translating gives CASSLNGPGVRGETQYF. Full variable domain (rest looked up from reference TRBV7-8 and TRBJ2-5): GAGVSQSPRYKVAKRGQDVALRCDPISGHVSLFWYQQALGQGPEFLTYFQNEAQLDKSGLPSDRFFAERPEGSVSTLKIQRTQQEDSAVYLCASSLNGPGVRGETQYFGPGTRLLVL.

This clonotype was found a few times. The rearrangement joins TRBV29-1 to TRBJ2-7, with 12 bases lining up with TRBD2. Germline lookup yields CDR1 SQVTM and CDR2 ANQGSEA. This CDR3 spans 12 amino acids. V shed 4 bases, J shed 5 bases, and the junction held 0 bases outside the gene matches. CDR3 bases: TGCAGCGTTGGACTAGCGGGAGACGAGCAGTACTTC. This sequence encodes CSVGLAGDEQYF.

At least ten counts were recorded for this clonotype. The genes are TRBV24-1 and TRBJ2-7, with D unclear. CDR1 is KGHDR, CDR2 SFDVKD, per germline. The CDR3 loop spans 13 amino acids. The V and J ends lost 5 bases and 0 bases respectively, with 7 bases between them. The CDR3 bases are TGTGCCACCAGTGTGGGTAGCTCCTACGAGCAGTACTTC. It specifies CATSVGSSYEQYF.

In its sample, this clonotype was seen a few times. This sequence joins TRBV4-2 and TRBJ2-2; no clear D. Trimming pared 0 bases from V and 1 base from J, leaving 3 bases between. The CDR3 loop spans 14 amino acids. Germline V gene sequence: CDR1 LGHNA, CDR2 YNFKEQ. The CDR3: CASSQEGNTGELFF. The DNA of the CDR3 is TGTGCCAGCAGCCAAGAGGGGAACACCGGGGAGCTGTTTTTT.

This chain links TRBV27 with TRBJ2-5; D possibly corresponds to TRBD1 (7 bases). Per germline, CDR1 MNHEY and CDR2 SMNVEV (reference sequence). Trimming took off 2 bases at V and 5 bases at J, with 15 bases between the two ends. The CDR3 is made up of 15 amino acids. The CDR3 sequence is CASSLRRGRVETQYF. CDR3 bases: TGTGCCAGCAGTTTACGGAGGGGGCGGGTCGAGACCCAGTACTTC.

This sequence joins TRBV4-1 and TRBJ1-1; tentative D call: TRBD1 (6 bases). The CDR3 loop spans 13 amino acids. CDR1 and CDR2 from the germline V gene are MGHRA and YSYEKL. The V end was cut by 4 bases, the J end by 4 bases, with 10 bases between. CDR3 nucleotide sequence: TGCGCCAGCAGCCTACGACAGGCCACTGAAGCTTTCTTT. It is translated as CASSLRQATEAFF.

This clonotype showed up many times. The J gene is TRBJ2-7, the V gene TRBV7-9; D is perhaps TRBD2 (6 bases). V dropped 3 bases and J dropped 0 bases, with 18 bases sitting between them. This CDR3 spans 17 amino acids. The germline V gene has CDR1 SEHNR and CDR2 FQNEAQ (reference sequence). CDR3 nucleotides: TGTGCCAGCAGCTTTGGTAGCGGAGGCCGAAGCTCCTACGAGCAGTACTTC. This sequence encodes CASSFGSGGRSSYEQYF.

This clonotype was observed many times. The chain links TRBV5-1 to TRBJ1-4; D is ambiguous. CDR1 SGHRS and CDR2 YFSETQ come from the germline V gene. V lost 0 bases to trimming and J lost 1 base, with 7 bases between them. The CDR3 sequence is 15 residues long. CDR3 DNA sequence: TGCGCCAGCAGCTTGGAGGGCAGAACTAATGAAAAACTGTTTTTT. Its protein product is CASSLEGRTNEKLFF.